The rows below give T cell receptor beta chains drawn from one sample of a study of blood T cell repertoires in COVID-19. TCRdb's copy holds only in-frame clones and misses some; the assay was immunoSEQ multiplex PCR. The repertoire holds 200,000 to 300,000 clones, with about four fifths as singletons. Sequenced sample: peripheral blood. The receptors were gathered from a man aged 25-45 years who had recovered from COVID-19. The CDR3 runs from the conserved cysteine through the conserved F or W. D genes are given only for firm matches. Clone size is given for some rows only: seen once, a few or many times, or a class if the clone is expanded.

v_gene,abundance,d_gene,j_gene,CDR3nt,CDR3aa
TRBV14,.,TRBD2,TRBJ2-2,TGTGCCAGCAGCACGACTAGCGGGGGAACCGGGGAGCTGTTTTTT,CASSTTSGGTGELFF
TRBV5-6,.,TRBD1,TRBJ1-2,TGTGCCAGCAGCCACGGGACAGACTATGGCTACACCTTC,CASSHGTDYGYTF
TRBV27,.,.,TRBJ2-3,TGTGCCAGCAGACCGGGATTTTCCATAACAGATACGCAGTATTTT,CASRPGFSITDTQYF
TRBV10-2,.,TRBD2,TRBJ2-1,TGCGCCACCTGCGGGGGAAACAATGAGCAGTTCTTC,CATCGGNNEQFF
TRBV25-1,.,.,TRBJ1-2,TGTGCCAGCGCGACAAACTATGGCTACACCTTC,CASATNYGYTF
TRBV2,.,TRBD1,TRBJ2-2,TGTGCCAGCATGGGACAGACGAACACCGGGGAGCTGTTTTTT,CASMGQTNTGELFF
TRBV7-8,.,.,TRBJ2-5,TGTGCCAGCAGCCCTAGTGTGGAACCGCAAGAGACCCAGTACTTC,CASSPSVEPQETQYF
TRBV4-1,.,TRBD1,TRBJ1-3,TGCGCCAGCAGCAAAGGACAGGCTTTAATTGGGACCTCTGGAAACACCATATATTTT,CASSKGQALIGTSGNTIYF
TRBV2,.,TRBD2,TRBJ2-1,TGTGCCAGCAGCTTTGGAGGACTAGCGGGGGTTGAGCAGTTCTTC,CASSFGGLAGVEQFF
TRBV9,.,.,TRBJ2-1,TGTGCCAGCAGCGTAGAGGGGAATGAGCAGTTCTTC,CASSVEGNEQFF
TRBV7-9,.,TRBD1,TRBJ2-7,TGTGCCAGCAGCTTAGGCGGTCTAAGGGACAGGGGCTACGAGCAGTACTTC,CASSLGGLRDRGYEQYF
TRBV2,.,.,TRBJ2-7,TGTGCCAGCAGTGTGGGGGGGGCAGGTTCCTACGAGCAGTACTTC,CASSVGGAGSYEQYF
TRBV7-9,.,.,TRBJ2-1,TGTGCCAGCAGCTCCCGGACACATTACAATGAGCAGTTCTTC,CASSSRTHYNEQFF
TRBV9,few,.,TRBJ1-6,TGTGCCAGCAGCGTAGCGGGGAGACGAGATTCACCCCTCCACTTT,CASSVAGRRDSPLHF
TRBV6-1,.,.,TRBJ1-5,TGTGCCAGCAGTGAGCAGGGTGCGGATCAGCCCCAGCATTTT,CASSEQGADQPQHF
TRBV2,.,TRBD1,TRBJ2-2,TGTGCCAGCAGGGAAGGGACAGGGGGCACCGGGGAGCTGTTTTTT,CASREGTGGTGELFF
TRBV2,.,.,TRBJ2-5,TGTGCCAGCAGTGAAGCGGAGGGTTGGGAGCAAGAGACCCAGTACTTC,CASSEAEGWEQETQYF
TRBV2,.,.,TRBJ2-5,TGTGCCAGCAGTCCACAGGGTATACTTGGAGAGACCCAGTACTTC,CASSPQGILGETQYF
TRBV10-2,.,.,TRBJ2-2,TGCGCCGGACAGAAAAGAGGGGCCGGGGAGCTGTTTTTT,CAGQKRGAGELFF
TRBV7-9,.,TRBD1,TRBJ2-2,TGTGCCAGCAGCTTAGCTACTGACAGGGGAAAAAAACCCTTCGGGGAGCTGTTTTTT,CASSLATDRGKKPFGELFF
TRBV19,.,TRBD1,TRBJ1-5,TGTGCCAGTAGTATGGACAGGGTAGTGGGCTATAGCAATCAGCCCCAGCATTTT,CASSMDRVVGYSNQPQHF
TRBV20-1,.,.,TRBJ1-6,TGCAGTGCTAGTCCCGGGGATTCACCCCTCCACTTT,CSASPGDSPLHF